The text below deals with one TCR beta chain. The data belong to a study of CD8 T cells in Susac syndrome. Germline values: CDR1 SGHKS, CDR2 YYEKEE (reference sequence). V gave up 2 bases and J gave up 9 bases, with 12 bases separating them. The CDR3 sequence is 14 residues long. The RNA, about 0.45 to 1 ug, was put through reverse transcription using random hexamers. Amplification of TCR beta CDR3 by immunoSEQ multiplex PCR spanned 54 Vbeta and 13 Jbeta. TCRdb re-derived calls from the immunoSEQ multiplex PCR reads in MiXCR, one entry per CDR3 protein. The profile shows some 220,000 distinct CDR3 sequences, approximately 95% of them singletons. The multiple sclerosis controls were treatment-naive patients, and their relapsing-remitting disease was stable or active. CD8+ and CD4+ T cells were negatively isolated; TEMRA cells were FACS-enriched.

The origin of this receptor is a human donor with multiple sclerosis. Sequenced input: CD4+ T cells from PBMCs. The chain recombines TRBV5-5 with TRBJ1-6; D is possibly TRBD1 (5 bases). The CDR3 here is CASSFRWGGSPLHF. The DNA for the CDR3 is TGTGCCAGCAGCTTCCGATGGGGGGGTTCACCCCTCCACTTT.